The T cell receptor (beta chain) described here comes from a study of control samples from healthy donors and cancer patients. TCRdb keeps only in-frame clones here, not all; method: immunoSEQ multiplex PCR. Among 100,000 to 150,000 clones listed, 85% to 95% were seen once. The V gene end was trimmed by 5 bases and the J gene end by 7 bases; junction bases not matched to a gene: 8. CDR1 is LNHDA and CDR2 is SQIVND in the germline V gene (reference sequence). The CDR3 has 15 residues. The chain combines TRBV19 with TRBJ1-6; the match to TRBD1 covers 7 bases. The sequence came from an elderly man with head and neck cancer. Sequenced: PBMCs. The DNA for the CDR3 is TGTGCCAGTAGTCCCCGACAGGGAGGAAATTCACCCCTCCACTTT. This gives the protein CASSPRQGGNSPLHF.